Each of the 25 T cell receptor beta chains below was sequenced from the same sample in a study of CD8 T cells in ankylosing spondylitis. Via MiXCR, TCRdb re-called the 5' RACE reads, giving one row per CDR3 protein. The sample has a few hundred thousand distinct CDR3 sequences, roughly 20% seen once. The specimen was blood, either unsorted or a sorted T cell fraction (not recorded which). The receptor set was obtained from a female donor with ankylosing spondylitis or in good health (not recorded which).

This clonotype was counted once. V gene TRBV30 combines with J gene TRBJ2-5; D possibly corresponds to TRBD1 (5 bases). The V gene lost 4 bases and the J gene lost 5 bases, with 11 bases spanning the gap. The CDR3 covers 12 residues. Per the germline V gene, CDR1 is GTSNPN and CDR2 is SVGIG (reference sequence). The CDR3 region is CAWTGSGETQYF. In DNA form, the CDR3 reads TGTGCCTGGACAGGGTCCGGGGAGACCCAGTACTTC.

Many counts were recorded for this clonotype. The chain recombines TRBV10-3 with TRBJ2-7; D is uncertain. V gave up 4 bases and J gave up 5 bases, with 12 bases separating them. The CDR3 spans 13 residues. Germline CDR1 reads ENHRY; CDR2 reads SYGVKD. CDR3 amino acids: CAISAEGMNEQYF. CDR3 DNA: TGTGCCATCAGTGCCGAAGGGATGAACGAGCAGTACTTC.

This clonotype was observed many times. The chain joins TRBV29-1 to TRBJ2-5; D is ambiguous. Germline-derived CDR1 and CDR2 are SQVTM and ANQGSEA. CDR3 length equals 14 residues. Trimming left V 6 bases short and J 5 bases short, with 19 bases between. CDR3 coding DNA: TGCAGCGTACTCAGATTGAGGACCGGGGAGACCCAGTACTTC. Its translation: CSVLRLRTGETQYF.

This clonotype was recorded a few times. This chain links TRBV19 with TRBJ1-1; D call uncertain. Per germline, CDR1 LNHDA and CDR2 SQIVND (reference sequence). CDR3 length equals 13 residues. Trimming shortened V by 5 bases and J by 1 base, and 8 bases separated the two germline ends. CDR3 residues: CASSEASNTEAFF. The CDR3 region has the DNA TGTGCCAGTAGTGAAGCCTCGAACACTGAAGCTTTCTTT.

The J gene is TRBJ1-1, the V gene TRBV7-9; D is perhaps TRBD1 (5 bases). The CDR3 has 13 residues. V was cut by 2 bases and J by 6 bases, with 10 bases left in between. Germline assignment: CDR1 SEHNR and CDR2 FQNEAQ (reference sequence). CDR3 DNA: TGTGCCAGCAGCTTATCGGGACGGGCTGAAGCTTTCTTT. This translates into CASSLSGRAEAFF.

This chain connects TRBV20-1 to TRBJ1-1, with 8 bases that match TRBD1. The CDR3 is made up of 13 amino acids. CDR1 DFQATT and CDR2 SNEGSKA come from the germline V gene (reference sequence). Germline trimming cut 6 bases from V and 2 bases from J; bases unmatched to any gene: 5. The CDR3 loop is CSAPDRDNTEAFF. In DNA, the CDR3 is TGCAGTGCACCGGACAGGGATAACACTGAAGCTTTCTTT.

This clonotype was picked up many times. The chain combines TRBV20-1 with TRBJ2-3, with TRBD2 matching over 7 bases. This CDR3 has 14 residues. CDR1 is DFQATT and CDR2 is SNEGSKA in the germline V gene (reference sequence). Trimming removed 0 bases from V and 7 bases from J; junction bases left unmatched: 7. The CDR3 DNA is TGCAGTGCTAGAGACGGGGGAGGGCCGAATACGCAGTATTTT. Protein product: CSARDGGGPNTQYF.

In this sample, this clonotype turned up a few times. The chain couples TRBV20-1 to TRBJ2-6, with D unclear. Germline CDR1 DFQATT, CDR2 SNEGSKA (reference sequence). V lost 6 bases to trimming and J lost 2 bases, with 8 bases between them. This CDR3 has 13 residues. DNA of the CDR3: TGCAGTGCGATGTGGGCTGGGGCCAACGTCCTGACTTTC. This gives the protein CSAMWAGANVLTF.

This clonotype was observed a few times. Sequence at one end of the junction differs from germline and may be a read error. V and J are TRBV7-8 and TRBJ1-1; 10 bases match TRBD1. The germline V gene encodes CDR1 SGHVS and CDR2 FQNEAQ. CDR3 length: 12 amino acids. This chain's CDR3 is CASSLGQGVAFF. CDR3 sequence (DNA): TGTGCCAGCAGTTTAGGACAGGGGGTAGCTTTCTTT. The complete variable domain, with remaining parts taken from reference TRBV7-8 and TRBJ1-1, reads GAGVSQSPRYKVAKRGQDVALRCDPISGHVSLFWYQQALGQGPEFLTYFQNEAQLDKSGLPSDRFFAERPEGSVSTLKIQRTQQEDSAVYLCASSLGQGVAFFGQGTRLTVV.

The chain joins TRBV29-1 to TRBJ2-7, with D hard to call. The CDR3 sequence is 13 residues long. Trimming stripped 5 bases from V and 1 base from J, with 12 bases between. CDR1 and CDR2 (germline): SQVTM, ANQGSEA. CDR3 nucleotides: TGCAGCGTTAGACTTACCGGATCCTACGAGCAGTACTTC. Translated, it gives CSVRLTGSYEQYF.

This clonotype was observed at least ten times. The chain couples TRBV5-1 to TRBJ2-3, with D maybe TRBD2 (6 bases). Germline V gene lookup returns CDR1 SGHRS and CDR2 YFSETQ. V lost 0 bases and J 4 bases, leaving 12 bases between the germline ends. The CDR3 runs to 15 residues. CDR3: CASSLGSGDSDTQYF. The CDR3, as DNA: TGCGCCAGCAGCTTGGGGTCGGGAGATTCAGATACGCAGTATTTT.

The CDR3 is CSARPAEGAFGVQYF. CDR3 nucleotides: TGCAGTGCTAGACCTGCGGAGGGGGCGTTCGGGGTTCAGTACTTC. The chain employs TRBV20-1 and TRBJ2-4; maybe TRBD1 (7 bases). Trimming took 2 bases from V and 11 from J, leaving 22 bases between them. Looked up from germline, CDR1 is DFQATT and CDR2 is SNEGSKA (reference sequence). CDR3 length equals 15 residues.

This sequence joins TRBV5-1 and TRBJ2-7, with 9 bases aligning to TRBD2. The CDR3 extends over 16 amino acids. J was trimmed by 3 bases and V by 0 bases; bases with no gene match: 7. Germline lookup yields CDR1 SGHRS and CDR2 YFSETQ. The CDR3, as DNA: TGCGCCAGCAGCTTGGCTGGAGCGGGAGGCCACTACGAGCAGTACTTC. Translating it yields CASSLAGAGGHYEQYF.

The chain carries TRBV18 and TRBJ2-7, with D maybe TRBD1 (6 bases). The V gene's germline CDR1 is KGHSH and CDR2 LQKENI. This CDR3 contains 13 residues. V shed 3 bases and J shed 3 bases, with 9 bases lying between them. CDR3 loop: CASSPTRGYEQYF. The CDR3 nucleotides read TGTGCCAGCTCACCGACCAGGGGCTACGAGCAGTACTTC.

This clonotype has only a few counts. The rearrangement uses TRBV5-1 and TRBJ2-1, with TRBD1 matching over 7 bases. The CDR3 loop spans 16 amino acids. Trimming at V came to 0 bases and at J to 5 bases, leaving 8 bases not matched to a gene. Germline CDR1 is SGHRS and CDR2 is YFSETQ. The CDR3 spells CASSLDPTGSHNEQFF. The CDR3 nucleotides are TGCGCCAGCAGCTTGGATCCGACAGGGTCACACAATGAGCAGTTCTTC. Full variable domain (rest looked up from reference TRBV5-1 and TRBJ2-1): KAGVTQTPRYLIKTRGQQVTLSCSPISGHRSVSWYQQTPGQGLQFLFEYFSETQRNKGNFPGRFSGRQFSNSRSEMNVSTLELGDSALYLCASSLDPTGSHNEQFFGPGTRLTVL.

The chain links TRBV18 to TRBJ2-2; the match to TRBD2 covers 8 bases. The CDR3 runs to 18 residues. Looked up from germline, CDR1 is KGHSH and CDR2 is LQKENI. V dropped 3 bases and J dropped 4; count of bases not matched to a gene: 13. The chain's CDR3 is CASSPLLRTSRATGELFF. The CDR3 coding sequence is TGTGCCAGCTCACCCCTACTAAGGACTAGCCGGGCCACCGGGGAGCTGTTTTTT.

The chain has TRBV20-1 and TRBJ2-5, with a weak D call TRBD2 (6 bases). Germline CDR1 DFQATT, CDR2 SNEGSKA (reference sequence). V gave up 0 bases and J gave up 5 bases, with 13 bases separating them. The CDR3 is made up of 14 amino acids. Written as DNA, the CDR3 is TGCAGTGCTAGAGATGGGCGGGGTATTGAGACCCAGTACTTC. This codes for CSARDGRGIETQYF.

The rearrangement joins TRBV14 to TRBJ2-4; the D is unclear. This CDR3 comprises 14 residues. Germline V gene sequence: CDR1 SGHDN, CDR2 FVKESK. The V end was cut by 0 bases, the J end by 5 bases, with 8 bases between. The CDR3: CASSQDRGQNIQYF. In DNA form, the CDR3 reads TGTGCCAGCAGCCAAGATAGAGGCCAAAACATTCAGTACTTC.

This clonotype was observed once. The chain carries TRBV6-2 or TRBV6-3 and TRBJ2-7, with TRBD2 as a possible D gene (6 bases). The germline V and J ends were trimmed by 5 bases and 0 bases, with 8 bases remaining between them. In germline, CDR1 is MNHEY, CDR2 SVGEGT. There are 13 residues in the CDR3. The CDR3 loop reads CASSIAVSYEQYF. The CDR3 coding sequence is TGTGCCAGCAGTATAGCGGTCTCCTACGAGCAGTACTTC.

The chain has TRBV6-2 or TRBV6-3 and TRBJ2-1, with D tentatively TRBD2 (5 bases). Germline V gene lookup returns CDR1 MNHEY and CDR2 SVGEGT. There are 15 residues in the CDR3. Trimming pared 3 bases from V and 1 base from J, leaving 10 bases between. The CDR3 region is CASSYLPGSYNEQFF. The CDR3 DNA sequence: TGTGCCAGCAGTTATCTCCCGGGGTCCTACAATGAGCAGTTCTTC.

This clonotype was counted a few times. The chain employs TRBV20-1 and TRBJ2-1, with D possibly matching TRBD2 (5 bases). Trimming removed 1 base at V and 2 bases at J, with 12 bases between. The germline V gene encodes CDR1 DFQATT and CDR2 SNEGSKA (reference sequence). CDR3 length: 15 amino acids. The CDR3 loop is CSARVREKTYNEQFF. DNA for the CDR3: TGCAGTGCTAGAGTGAGGGAGAAGACCTACAATGAGCAGTTCTTC.

This clonotype was seen more than once but under ten times. The V call is TRBV29-1, the J call TRBJ2-3; TRBD2 aligns across 9 bases. The germline V gene has CDR1 SQVTM and CDR2 ANQGSEA. The ends lost 7 bases at V and 4 bases at J; junction bases unmatched: 15. There are 16 residues in the CDR3. Here the CDR3 DNA reads TGCAGCGCTGGGGGGAGCGGGCTAGCGGGATCAGATACGCAGTATTTT. Its translation is CSAGGSGLAGSDTQYF.

This clonotype was recorded a few times. This rearrangement joins TRBV20-1 to TRBJ1-5; no reliable D call. This CDR3 region has 14 residues. Trimming took 1 base from V and 3 from J, leaving 10 bases between them. The germline gives CDR1 DFQATT, CDR2 SNEGSKA (reference sequence). The CDR3 DNA sequence: TGCAGTGCTAGAGTTGACACCTCCAATCAGCCCCAGCATTTT. Residues: CSARVDTSNQPQHF.

This clonotype was observed at least ten times. The chain carries TRBV12-3 or TRBV12-4 and TRBJ2-7; no reliable D call. V lost 7 bases to trimming and J lost 2 bases, with 9 bases between them. The CDR3 length is 12 residues. CDR3 in amino acids: CASTSDTYEQYF. As DNA, the CDR3 is TGTGCCAGCACATCAGATACCTACGAGCAGTACTTC.

This chain uses TRBV7-8 with TRBJ1-1; possible D gene TRBD1, 5 bases. Germline CDR1 SGHVS, CDR2 FQNEAQ. The V end lost 1 base, the J end lost 8 bases, and 14 bases lay between the germline ends. The CDR3 contains 14 residues. The CDR3 is CASSLGGNRQEAFF. In DNA form, the CDR3 reads TGTGCCAGCAGCTTAGGGGGGAATAGGCAGGAAGCTTTCTTT.